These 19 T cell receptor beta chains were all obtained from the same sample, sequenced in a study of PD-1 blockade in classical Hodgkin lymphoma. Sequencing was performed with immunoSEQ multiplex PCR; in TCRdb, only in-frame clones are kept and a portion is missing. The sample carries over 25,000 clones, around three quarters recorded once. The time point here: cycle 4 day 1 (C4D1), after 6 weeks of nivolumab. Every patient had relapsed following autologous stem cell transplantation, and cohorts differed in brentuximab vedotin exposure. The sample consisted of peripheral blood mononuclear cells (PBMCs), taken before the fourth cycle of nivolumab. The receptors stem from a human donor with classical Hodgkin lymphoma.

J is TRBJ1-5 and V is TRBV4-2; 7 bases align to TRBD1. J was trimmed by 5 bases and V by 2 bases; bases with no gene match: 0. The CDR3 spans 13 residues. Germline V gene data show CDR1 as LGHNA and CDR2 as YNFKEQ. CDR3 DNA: TGTGCCAGCAGCCAACAGGGGGATCAGCCCCAGCATTTT. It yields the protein CASSQQGDQPQHF.

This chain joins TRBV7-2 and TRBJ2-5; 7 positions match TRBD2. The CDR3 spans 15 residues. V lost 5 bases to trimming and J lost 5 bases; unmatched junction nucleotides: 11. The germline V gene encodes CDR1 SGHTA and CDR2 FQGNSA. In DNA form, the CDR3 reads TGTGCCAGCAGCAGGCCGGCCGGGGGGAGGGAGACCCAGTACTTC. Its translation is CASSRPAGGRETQYF.

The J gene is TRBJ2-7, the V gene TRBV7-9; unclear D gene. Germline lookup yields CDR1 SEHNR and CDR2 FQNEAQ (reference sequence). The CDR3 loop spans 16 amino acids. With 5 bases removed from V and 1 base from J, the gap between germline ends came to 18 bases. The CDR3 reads CASSPLPFPASYEQYF. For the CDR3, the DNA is TGTGCCAGCAGCCCCTTGCCATTTCCGGCGTCCTACGAGCAGTACTTC.

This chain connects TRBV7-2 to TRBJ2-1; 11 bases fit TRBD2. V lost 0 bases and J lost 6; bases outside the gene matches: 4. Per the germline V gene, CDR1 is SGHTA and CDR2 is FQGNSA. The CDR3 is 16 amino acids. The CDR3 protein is CASSLATSGSRNEQFF. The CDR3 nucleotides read TGTGCCAGCAGCTTAGCTACTAGCGGGAGTCGCAATGAGCAGTTCTTC.

DNA for the CDR3: TGTGCCAGCTCCCGTAGGGACGGATTAAATGAAAAACTGTTTTTT. Encoded protein: CASSRRDGLNEKLFF. The gene calls are TRBV7-9 and TRBJ1-4, with D perhaps matching TRBD1 (5 bases). Trimming shortened V by 8 bases and J by 5 bases, and 18 bases separated the two germline ends. Looked up from germline, CDR1 is SEHNR and CDR2 is FQNEAQ (reference sequence). The CDR3 spans 15 residues.

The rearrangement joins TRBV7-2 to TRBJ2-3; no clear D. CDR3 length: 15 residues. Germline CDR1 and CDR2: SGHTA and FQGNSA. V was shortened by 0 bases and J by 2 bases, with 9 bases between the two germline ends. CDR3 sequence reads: CASSLAGAHTDTQYF. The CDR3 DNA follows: TGTGCCAGCAGCTTAGCAGGAGCACACACAGATACGCAGTATTTT.

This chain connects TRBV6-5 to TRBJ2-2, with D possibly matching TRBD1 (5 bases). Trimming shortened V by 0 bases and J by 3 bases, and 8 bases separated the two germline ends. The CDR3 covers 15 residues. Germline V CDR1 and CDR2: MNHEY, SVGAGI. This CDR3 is CASSYSGVDTGELFF. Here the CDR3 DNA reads TGTGCCAGCAGTTACTCAGGGGTTGACACCGGGGAGCTGTTTTTT.

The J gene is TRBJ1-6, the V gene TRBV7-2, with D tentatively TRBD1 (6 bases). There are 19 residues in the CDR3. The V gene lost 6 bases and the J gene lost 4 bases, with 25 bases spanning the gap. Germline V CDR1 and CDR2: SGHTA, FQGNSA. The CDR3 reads CASRDSLEGNFGYNSPLHF. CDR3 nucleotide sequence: TGTGCCAGCAGGGACAGCCTCGAGGGGAACTTCGGGTATAATTCACCCCTCCACTTT.

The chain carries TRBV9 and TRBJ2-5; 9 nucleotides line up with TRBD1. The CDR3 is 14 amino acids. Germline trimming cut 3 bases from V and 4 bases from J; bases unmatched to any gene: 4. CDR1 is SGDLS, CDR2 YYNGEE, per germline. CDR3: CASSGGTGLETQYF. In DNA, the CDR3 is TGTGCCAGCAGCGGGGGGACAGGGCTAGAGACCCAGTACTTC.

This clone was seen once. CDR3 DNA: TGTGCCATAACGGGGACTAGCGGGGTCAGCTCCTACAATGAGCAGTTCTTC. The encoded protein is CAITGTSGVSSYNEQFF. The rearrangement links TRBV10-3 to TRBJ2-1, with TRBD2 matching over 13 bases. V was pared by 9 bases and J by 0 bases, with 8 bases of the junction left unmatched. Per germline, CDR1 ENHRY and CDR2 SYGVKD. CDR3 size: 17 residues.

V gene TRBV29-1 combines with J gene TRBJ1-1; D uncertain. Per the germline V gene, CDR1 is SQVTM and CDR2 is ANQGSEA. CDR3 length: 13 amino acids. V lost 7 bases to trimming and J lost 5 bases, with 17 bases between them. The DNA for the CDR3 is TGCAGCGCGCGTCTCCGGGGAGCGACTGAAGCTTTCTTT. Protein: CSARLRGATEAFF.

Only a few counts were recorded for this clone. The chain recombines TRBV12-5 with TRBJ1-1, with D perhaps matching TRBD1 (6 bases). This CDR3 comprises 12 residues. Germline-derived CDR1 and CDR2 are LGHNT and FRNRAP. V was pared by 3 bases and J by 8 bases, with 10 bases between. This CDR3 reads CASGFSGTEAFF. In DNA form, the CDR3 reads TGTGCTAGTGGTTTTTCCGGGACAGAAGCTTTCTTT.

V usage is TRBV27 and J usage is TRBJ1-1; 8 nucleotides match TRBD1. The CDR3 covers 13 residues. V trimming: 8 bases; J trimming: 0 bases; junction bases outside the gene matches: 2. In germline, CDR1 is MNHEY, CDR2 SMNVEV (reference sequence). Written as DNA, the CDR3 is TGTGCCAGCGGCAGGGGGCTGAACACTGAAGCTTTCTTT. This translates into CASGRGLNTEAFF.

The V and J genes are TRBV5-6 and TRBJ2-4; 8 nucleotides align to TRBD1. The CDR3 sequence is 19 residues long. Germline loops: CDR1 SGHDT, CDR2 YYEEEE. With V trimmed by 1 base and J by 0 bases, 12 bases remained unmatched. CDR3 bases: TGTGCCAGCAGCTTGTGGCTCGACAGGGGCCTCCTAGCCAAAAACATTCAGTACTTC. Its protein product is CASSLWLDRGLLAKNIQYF.

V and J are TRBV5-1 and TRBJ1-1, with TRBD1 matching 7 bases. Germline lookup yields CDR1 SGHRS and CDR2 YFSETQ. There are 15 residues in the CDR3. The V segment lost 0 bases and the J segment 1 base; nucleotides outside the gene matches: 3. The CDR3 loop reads CASSLVGQANTEAFF. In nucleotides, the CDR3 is TGCGCCAGCAGCTTGGTCGGACAGGCGAACACTGAAGCTTTCTTT.

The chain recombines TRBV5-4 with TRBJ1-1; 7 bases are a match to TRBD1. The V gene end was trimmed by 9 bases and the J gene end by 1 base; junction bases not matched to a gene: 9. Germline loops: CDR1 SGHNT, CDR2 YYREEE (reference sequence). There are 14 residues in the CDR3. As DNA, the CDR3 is TGTGCCAACCAAAGGGGGCGGGGGAACACTGAAGCTTTCTTT. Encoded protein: CANQRGRGNTEAFF.

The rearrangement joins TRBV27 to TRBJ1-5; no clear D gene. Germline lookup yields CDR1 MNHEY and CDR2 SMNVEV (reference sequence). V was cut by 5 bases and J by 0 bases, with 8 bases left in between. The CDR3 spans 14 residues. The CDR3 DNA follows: TGTGCCAGCAGTAGGCACTTTAGCAATCAGCCCCAGCATTTT. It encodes CASSRHFSNQPQHF.

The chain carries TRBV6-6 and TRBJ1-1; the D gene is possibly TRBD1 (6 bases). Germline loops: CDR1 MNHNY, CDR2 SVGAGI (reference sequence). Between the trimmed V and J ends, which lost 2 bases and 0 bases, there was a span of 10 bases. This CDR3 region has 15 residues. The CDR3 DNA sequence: TGTGCCAGCAGTTACGGGGACACCATGAACACTGAAGCTTTCTTT. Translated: CASSYGDTMNTEAFF.

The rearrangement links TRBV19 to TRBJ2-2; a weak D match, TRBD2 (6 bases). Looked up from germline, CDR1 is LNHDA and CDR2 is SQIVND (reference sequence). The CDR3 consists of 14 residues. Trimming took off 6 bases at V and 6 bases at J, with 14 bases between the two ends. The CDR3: CASRLTSWPGELFF. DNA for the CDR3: TGTGCCAGTAGGTTGACTAGTTGGCCCGGGGAGCTGTTTTTT.